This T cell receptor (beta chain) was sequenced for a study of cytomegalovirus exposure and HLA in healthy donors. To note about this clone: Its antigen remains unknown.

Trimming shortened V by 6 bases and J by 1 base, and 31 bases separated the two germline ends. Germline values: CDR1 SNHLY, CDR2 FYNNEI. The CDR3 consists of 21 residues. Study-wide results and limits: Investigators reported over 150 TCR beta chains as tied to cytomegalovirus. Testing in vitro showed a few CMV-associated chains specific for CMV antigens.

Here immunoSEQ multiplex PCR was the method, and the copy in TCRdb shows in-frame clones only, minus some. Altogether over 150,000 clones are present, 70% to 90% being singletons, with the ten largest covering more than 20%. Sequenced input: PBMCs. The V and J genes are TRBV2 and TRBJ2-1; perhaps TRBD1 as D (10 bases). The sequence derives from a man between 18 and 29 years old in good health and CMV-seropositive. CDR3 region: CASSRDRGTSGHRGSYNEQFF. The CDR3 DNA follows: TGTGCCAGCAGCCGGGACAGGGGAACTAGCGGGCACCGCGGATCCTACAATGAGCAGTTCTTC.